This note documents a single T cell receptor beta chain sequence. The data were obtained in a study of blood T cell repertoires in COVID-19. Study at large: Some COVID-19 samples were acute and others convalescent; all came from the United States, Italy and Spain. PBMCs, B-cell-depleted T cells, or T cells were the source of the cDNA or gDNA that made up the material.

The germline CDR1 and CDR2 sequences are SGHTA and FQGNSA. The CDR3 is 14 residues long. With 5 bases removed from V and 4 bases from J, the gap between germline ends came to 14 bases. Assay: immunoSEQ multiplex PCR; the TCRdb copy retains only in-frame clones and omits some. The sample shows 90,000 to 100,000 clones, roughly 90% of them seen only once. The chain carries TRBV7-2 and TRBJ2-5; D is perhaps TRBD2 (5 bases). This TCR was recovered from a man between 60 and 75 years old with COVID-19, enrolled during active disease. Specimen: peripheral blood. CDR3 in amino acids: CASSPGGWAETQYF. In nucleotides, the CDR3 is TGTGCCAGCAGCCCTGGAGGCTGGGCAGAGACCCAGTACTTC.